The 15 T cell receptor beta chains given below trace back to one sample, sequenced in a study of cytomegalovirus exposure and HLA in healthy donors. This PCR relied on a set of 60 Vbeta primers and 13 Jbeta primers. Clones were sequenced by immunoSEQ multiplex PCR, and TCRdb holds only the in-frame ones, with some missing. Seen here are about 86,000 clones, roughly 85% observed once, and the top ten hold nearly 6%. Sequencing was done on a sample of PBMCs. These receptors were taken from a female donor in good health and CMV-seronegative.

This chain links TRBV2 with TRBJ2-1; 10 bases fit TRBD2. The V gene's germline CDR1 is SNHLY and CDR2 FYNNEI. The V gene end was trimmed by 4 bases and the J gene end by 0 bases; junction bases not matched to a gene: 12. This CDR3 has 19 amino acids. In DNA form, the CDR3 reads TGTGCCAGCAGTGTGTCAGATAGCGGGGGGCATAGCTCCTACAATGAGCAGTTCTTC. It codes for CASSVSDSGGHSSYNEQFF. The complete variable domain, with remaining parts taken from reference TRBV2 and TRBJ2-1, reads EPEVTQTPSHQVTQMGQEVILRCVPISNHLYFYWYRQILGQKVEFLVSFYNNEISEKSEIFDDQFSVERPDGSNFTLKIRSTKLEDSAMYFCASSVSDSGGHSSYNEQFFGPGTRLTVL.

The V gene is TRBV7-9, the J gene TRBJ1-3; D uncertain. V shed 8 bases and J shed 0 bases, with 8 bases lying between them. From germline, CDR1 is SEHNR and CDR2 FQNEAQ (reference sequence). The CDR3 totals 13 residues. CDR3 residues: CASEDNSGNTIYF. CDR3 nucleotides: TGTGCCAGCGAGGATAACTCTGGAAACACCATATATTTT.

CDR3 region: CASIRVAGGQDTQYF. The CDR3 coding sequence is TGTGCCAGCATCAGGGTAGCGGGAGGGCAAGATACGCAGTATTTT. The genes are TRBV5-6 and TRBJ2-3, with TRBD2 matching over 11 bases. There are 15 residues in the CDR3. In germline, CDR1 is SGHDT, CDR2 YYEEEE. J lost 5 bases, V lost 6 bases, and 8 bases had no gene match.

The V gene is TRBV6-1, the J gene TRBJ2-1; D is uncertain. The CDR3 spans 12 residues. CDR1 and CDR2 (germline): MNHNS, SASEGT. V lost 6 bases to trimming and J lost 7 bases, with 10 bases between them. CDR3 amino acids: CASRVFGNEQFF. The CDR3 DNA sequence: TGTGCCAGCAGGGTGTTCGGGAATGAGCAGTTCTTC.

The gene calls are TRBV5-6 and TRBJ2-1; 7 nucleotides align to TRBD2. The CDR3 is 15 amino acids. Trimming removed 4 bases from V and 0 bases from J; junction bases left unmatched: 4. Germline V gives CDR1 SGHDT, CDR2 YYEEEE. This CDR3 is CASSSRTSSYNEQFF. The CDR3 coding sequence is TGTGCCAGCAGCAGCAGGACTAGCTCCTACAATGAGCAGTTCTTC.

The V and J genes are TRBV6-1 and TRBJ2-7, with 10 nucleotides matching TRBD2. The CDR3 contains 22 residues. V lost 1 base, J lost 0 bases, and 21 bases stayed unmatched. CDR1 and CDR2 from the germline V gene are MNHNS and SASEGT. CDR3 nucleotide sequence: TGTGCCAGCAGTGAAGGGGGGCAGGGGAGAATGGGACTAGCGACAAACTCCTACGAGCAGTACTTC. Its protein product is CASSEGGQGRMGLATNSYEQYF.

The chain couples TRBV6-5 to TRBJ2-5, with 7 positions matching TRBD1. The J call may be mistaken, given a closer DNA end match to TRBJ2-7. Germline CDR1 and CDR2: MNHEY and SVGAGI. The CDR3 runs to 15 residues. The CDR3 is CASSYLPGQSYEQYF. CDR3 bases: TGTGCCAGCAGTTACCTCCCGGGACAGTCCTACGAGCAGTACTTC.

The rearrangement uses TRBV30 and TRBJ1-6, with 10 bases lining up with TRBD1. The length of the CDR3 is 21 residues. V lost 4 bases, J lost 0 bases, and 18 bases stayed unmatched. The germline gives CDR1 GTSNPN, CDR2 SVGIG (reference sequence). The CDR3, as DNA: TGTGCCTGGAATCGGGTGACCGGGACAGGGGTTCTGAGCTCCTATAATTCACCCCTCCACTTT. Encoded protein: CAWNRVTGTGVLSSYNSPLHF.

This sequence joins TRBV4-3 and TRBJ1-6, with 7 bases that match TRBD1. The CDR3 extends over 17 amino acids. The junction had 8 bases not matched to a gene; V was cut back by 0 bases and J by 6 bases. Germline V gene lookup returns CDR1 LGHNA and CDR2 YSLEER. The CDR3 sequence: CASSQDLGQDINSPLHF. The CDR3 coding sequence is TGCGCCAGCAGCCAAGATTTAGGACAGGACATTAATTCACCCCTCCACTTT.

The V and J genes are TRBV7-9 and TRBJ1-2; no clear D. Trimming shortened V by 1 base and J by 0 bases, and 15 bases separated the two germline ends. The germline gives CDR1 SEHNR, CDR2 FQNEAQ (reference sequence). The CDR3 sequence is 17 residues long. Written as DNA, the CDR3 is TGTGCCAGCAGCTTAGTTGGCCAGGTATCCACTAACTATGGCTACACCTTC. Translated: CASSLVGQVSTNYGYTF.

With regard to this clone: One junction end does not reproduce the germline sequence, and a read error may be involved. This rearrangement joins TRBV7-7 to TRBJ2-7, with TRBD1 identical over 9 bases. Germline CDR1 reads SSHAT; CDR2 reads FNYEAQ (reference sequence). The CDR3 has 14 amino acids. CDR3 DNA sequence: TGTGCTAGCAGCTTAGGGACAGGGCCCTACGAGCAGTACTTC. The encoded protein is CASSLGTGPYEQYF.

CDR3 in DNA: TGTGCCACCAGCAGAGATGCGGCAGGGTATGGCTACACCTTC. It is translated as CATSRDAAGYGYTF. V and J are TRBV15 and TRBJ1-2; a possible D gene is TRBD1 (5 bases). Deletions cut 0 bases from V and 5 bases from J, with 10 bases between. The CDR3 spans 14 residues. Germline CDR1 LNHNV, CDR2 YYDKDF (reference sequence).

Only one count was recorded for this clone. This chain uses TRBV30 with TRBJ1-2, with unresolved D. Germline V lookup: CDR1 GTSNPN, CDR2 SVGIG (reference sequence). The CDR3 extends over 11 amino acids. V lost 3 bases to trimming and J lost 2 bases, with 4 bases between them. DNA for the CDR3: TGTGCCTGGAGACAGAACTATGGCTACACCTTC. As protein: CAWRQNYGYTF.

Details on this clone: The junction and the germline gene differ at one end; a read error may be behind it. This rearrangement joins TRBV15 to TRBJ2-5; 10 bases line up with TRBD1. This CDR3 has 16 residues. From germline, CDR1 is LNHNV and CDR2 YYDKDF (reference sequence). Here the CDR3 reads CATGRGATGGLETQYF. The CDR3 DNA follows: TGTGCCACCGGCAGAGGGGCGACAGGGGGCTTAGAGACCCAGTACTTC. Complete variable domain (other parts from reference TRBV15 and TRBJ2-5): DAMVIQNPRYQVTQFGKPVTLSCSQTLNHNVMYWYQQKSSQAPKLLFHYYDKDFNNEADTPDNFQSRRPNTSFCFLDIRSPGLGDTAMYLCATGRGATGGLETQYFGPGTRLLVL.

This chain connects TRBV5-6 to TRBJ2-5; 10 bases are a match to TRBD1. After removal of 0 bases from V and 2 bases from J, the junction contained 4 bases not matched to a gene. Germline V gene data show CDR1 as SGHDT and CDR2 as YYEEEE. The CDR3 sequence is 16 residues long. The CDR3 DNA reads TGTGCCAGCAGCTTGGAAGGACAGGGGGTTCAAGAGACCCAGTACTTC. Protein: CASSLEGQGVQETQYF.